This T cell receptor (beta chain) comes out of a study of cytomegalovirus exposure and HLA in healthy donors. Study-level information: Clustering assigned over 70% of the roughly 380 genotyped donors to the Caucasian-associated ancestry cluster.

To note about this clone: Its antigen is not identified.

In the PCR, 60 Vbeta and 13 Jbeta primers were used. Here immunoSEQ multiplex PCR was the method, and the copy in TCRdb shows in-frame clones only, minus some. The sample has around 140,000 clones, 82% seen once. The germline V gene has CDR1 SNHLY and CDR2 FYNNEI. The CDR3 sequence is 15 residues long. The trim removed 4 bases at V and 5 bases at J, leaving 7 bases unmatched. Points from the study as a whole: Earlier findings revealed that most TCR beta V segments proved productive either about 87% or about 30% of the time.

The sequenced sample was PBMCs. The receptor was isolated from a woman between 45 and 60 years old in good health and CMV-seropositive. V usage is TRBV2 and J usage is TRBJ2-1; 8 bases are a match to TRBD2. The CDR3 DNA reads TGTGCCAGCAGTGTCCGGGGGGGGGCCAACAATGAGCAGTTCTTC. Translated, it gives CASSVRGGANNEQFF.